This T cell receptor (beta chain) emerged from a study of CD8 T cells in ankylosing spondylitis. This clonotype was found many times. Quantitative 5'-RACE was performed with molecular barcodes, and it yielded the TCR beta libraries. TCRdb processed the 5' RACE reads anew with MiXCR; each CDR3 protein has one entry. The table lists a few hundred thousand distinct CDR3 sequences, about 10% of them singletons. The sample comprised blood, either unsorted or a sorted T cell fraction (not recorded which). The receptor comes from a male donor with ankylosing spondylitis or in good health (not recorded which).

CDR3 amino acids: CASSPGDGNTIYF. In nucleotides, the CDR3 is TGTGCCAGCAGCCCCGGGGATGGAAACACCATATATTTT. The chain uses TRBV2 and TRBJ1-3; D is uncertain. V was pared by 6 bases and J by 3 bases, with 9 bases between. Per the germline V gene, CDR1 is SNHLY and CDR2 is FYNNEI. This CDR3 spans 13 amino acids. Filled out from reference TRBV2 and TRBJ1-3, the complete variable domain reads EPEVTQTPSHQVTQMGQEVILRCVPISNHLYFYWYRQILGQKVEFLVSFYNNEISEKSEIFDDQFSVERPDGSNFTLKIRSTKLEDSAMYFCASSPGDGNTIYFGEGSWLTVV.